Listed below are T cell receptor beta chains from one sample, sequenced in a study of cytomegalovirus exposure and HLA in healthy donors. Assay: immunoSEQ multiplex PCR; the TCRdb copy retains only in-frame clones and omits some. The sample has about 100,000 clones, around 72% seen once. The specimen was PBMCs. Receptor source: a man aged 35-49 years in good health and CMV-seronegative. Each CDR3 is given with its conserved first and last residue. D genes are given only for firm matches. The size of a clone is reported for some rows only, either as once, few or many, or as a class for expanded clones.

v_call	clone_size	d_call	j_call	cdr3_aa	cdr3_nt
TRBV5-6	-	-	TRBJ2-5	CASSLGAETQYF	TGTGCCAGCAGCTTGGGCGCCGAGACCCAGTACTTC
TRBV2	-	-	TRBJ1-5	CASSSNNQPQHF	TGTGCCAGCAGTTCCAACAATCAGCCCCAGCATTTT
TRBV29-1	-	-	TRBJ1-2	CSGGDKNYGYTF	TGCAGCGGCGGCGATAAGAACTATGGCTACACCTTC
TRBV5-4	few	TRBD1	TRBJ2-3	CASSGQNTDTQYF	TGTGCCAGCTCGGGACAGAACACAGATACGCAGTATTTT
TRBV6-1	-	TRBD1	TRBJ2-3	CASSEYRDSLGDTQYF	TGTGCCAGCAGTGAATACCGGGACAGCCTAGGGGATACGCAGTATTTT
TRBV5-4	-	-	TRBJ2-3	CASSLGLATDTQYF	TGTGCCAGCAGCTTGGGGCTGGCCACAGATACGCAGTATTTT
TRBV4-1	-	-	TRBJ1-2	CASSQDLVVGGYGYTF	TGCGCCAGCAGCCAGGACCTTGTTGTCGGGGGCTATGGCTACACCTTC
TRBV6-4	-	TRBD2	TRBJ2-3	CASSPSQGGSTDTQYF	TGTGCCAGTTCCCCCTCTCAGGGAGGGAGCACAGATACGCAGTATTTT
TRBV15	-	TRBD1	TRBJ2-5	CATSRGGDREKTQYF	TGTGCCACCAGCAGAGGAGGGGACAGGGAGAAGACCCAGTACTTC
TRBV6-4	-	TRBD2	TRBJ2-5	CASVTTGTSGGGETQYF	TGTGCCAGCGTGACGACAGGGACTAGCGGGGGGGGAGAGACCCAGTACTTC
TRBV4-1	many	-	TRBJ1-4	CASSQEGWFGGEKLFF	TGCGCCAGCAGCCAAGAAGGATGGTTTGGAGGGGAAAAACTGTTTTTT
TRBV6-4	-	TRBD2	TRBJ2-1	CASSDGASGSYNEQFF	TGTGCCAGCAGTGACGGGGCTAGCGGCTCCTACAATGAGCAGTTCTTC
TRBV6-6	-	-	TRBJ2-7	CASSRGRLSDEQYF	TGTGCCAGCAGTCGAGGGCGGCTCTCAGACGAGCAGTACTTC
TRBV6-5	few	-	TRBJ2-7	CASSYTESYEQYF	TGTGCCAGCAGTTATACAGAATCCTACGAGCAGTACTTC
TRBV6-4	-	TRBD2	TRBJ2-6	CASNRLAYYSGANVLTF	TGTGCCAGCAATCGACTAGCGTACTACTCTGGGGCCAACGTCCTGACTTTC
TRBV6-5	few	-	TRBJ1-1	CASRPSGVTEAFF	TGTGCCAGCCGTCCGAGCGGGGTCACTGAAGCTTTCTTT
TRBV29-1	-	-	TRBJ1-5	CSVSTGFDQPQHF	TGCAGCGTTTCGACAGGCTTTGATCAGCCCCAGCATTTT
TRBV19	-	TRBD2	TRBJ2-7	CASSIGTSRAYEQYF	TGTGCCAGTAGTATAGGGACTAGCCGAGCCTACGAGCAGTACTTC
TRBV11-2	-	-	TRBJ1-5	CASSLDSGDVQPQHF	TGTGCCAGCAGCTTAGATTCAGGGGACGTTCAGCCCCAGCATTTT
TRBV6-5	-	-	TRBJ2-1	CASSWDTYNEQFF	TGTGCCAGCAGTTGGGACACCTACAATGAGCAGTTCTTC